This TCR beta chain derives from a study of cytomegalovirus exposure and HLA in healthy donors. Whole-study results and caveats: There were several of the most significant clusters that appeared linked to common viral pathogens in a later analysis. TCR beta sequences numbering 15,000 to 20,000 were associated with HLA alleles at 0.05 false discovery rate in a later analysis.

Both 60 Vbeta primers and 13 Jbeta primers went into the PCR. Profiled with immunoSEQ multiplex PCR; TCRdb holds only in-frame clones, not every one. The sample consists of around 160,000 clones, about 72% of them appearing once. This CDR3 has 14 amino acids. The V gene's germline CDR1 is ENHRY and CDR2 SYGVKD. The V gene end was trimmed by 2 bases and the J gene end by 3 bases; junction bases not matched to a gene: 3. With respect to this clone: The antigen is undetermined.

The V and J genes are TRBV10-3 and TRBJ1-1, with 7 bases identical to TRBD1. This clonotype was sampled from a male donor in good health and CMV-seronegative. Specimen: PBMCs. The CDR3 spells CAISERGRDTEAFF. CDR3 DNA: TGTGCCATCAGTGAGAGGGGGCGGGACACTGAAGCTTTCTTT.